The rows below give T cell receptor beta chains drawn from one sample of a study of cytomegalovirus exposure and HLA in healthy donors. Profiled with immunoSEQ multiplex PCR; TCRdb holds only in-frame clones, not every one. This sample has around 140,000 clones; around 86% occur once, and the top ten carry roughly 7.8%. The sequenced sample was PBMCs. These receptors originate from a woman in her 50s in good health and CMV-seropositive. The CDR3 runs from the conserved cysteine through the conserved F or W. Fields, in order: V gene, D gene, J gene, clone size, CDR3 DNA, CDR3 protein. A D gene is named only where the DNA matches it firmly. Not every row has a clone size; where given, it reads once, few, many or a size class.

TRBV19,NA,TRBJ1-5,NA,TGTGCCAGTCAGGGACAAACTAGCAATCAGCCCCAGCATTTT,CASQGQTSNQPQHF
TRBV5-1,TRBD1,TRBJ1-2,NA,TGCGCCAGCGGAACAGGGGCCCTTATTGGCTACACCTTC,CASGTGALIGYTF
TRBV29-1,NA,TRBJ2-7,few,TGCAGCGTTGAAGGGGCGGAGGGAAAGCAGTACTTC,CSVEGAEGKQYF
TRBV6-6,NA,TRBJ1-5,few,TGTGCCAGCGCTGGACAGTCCCCAGGGCAGCCCCAGCATTTT,CASAGQSPGQPQHF
TRBV19,NA,TRBJ2-5,NA,TGTGCCAGTAGTCGTCGAACTACCCAAGAGACCCAGTACTTC,CASSRRTTQETQYF
TRBV6-6,NA,TRBJ1-3,NA,TGTGCCAGCAAAACGGAGGCTGGAAACACCATATATTTT,CASKTEAGNTIYF
TRBV7-3,TRBD2,TRBJ2-3,NA,TGTGCCAGCAGCCGACGACTAGCGGGGGGTATCGATACGCAGTATTTT,CASSRRLAGGIDTQYF
TRBV7-2,NA,TRBJ1-5,NA,TGTGCCAGCAGCTTAGTGGGGGGTCAGCCCCAGCATTTT,CASSLVGGQPQHF
TRBV6-1,NA,TRBJ1-5,NA,TGTGCCAGCCCCTCACGGGGTCAGCCCCAGCATTTT,CASPSRGQPQHF
TRBV7-3,NA,TRBJ1-1,NA,TGTGCCAGCAGCCCTAACGGGGGGTTGAACACTGAAGCTTTCTTT,CASSPNGGLNTEAFF
TRBV9,NA,TRBJ1-1,NA,TGTGCCAGCAGCGTAGAAGCAGGGGTTGAAGCTTTCTTT,CASSVEAGVEAFF
TRBV14,NA,TRBJ1-3,NA,TGTGCCAGCAGCCTCTTACAATCAACTGGAAACACCATATATTTT,CASSLLQSTGNTIYF
TRBV7-2,NA,TRBJ2-3,NA,TGTGCCAGCAGCCCCCTGTTCACAGATACGCAGTATTTT,CASSPLFTDTQYF
TRBV4-1,TRBD2,TRBJ2-5,NA,TGCGCCAGCAGCCAACGCGGGGGACAAGAGACCCAGTACTTC,CASSQRGGQETQYF
TRBV5-8,NA,TRBJ2-1,NA,TGTGCCAGCAGCTTGGCGCGGGTCTCGCAGTTCTTC,CASSLARVSQFF
TRBV21-1,NA,TRBJ1-5,NA,TGTGCCAGCAGCAAAGCGCTTTGGGCAGGGGCTGCTGAGGAGCCCCAGCATTTT,CASSKALWAGAAEEPQHF
TRBV5-5,TRBD1,TRBJ1-2,NA,TGTGCCAGCAGCTATATGGGACAGATTATTAACTATGGCTACACCTTC,CASSYMGQIINYGYTF
TRBV6-4,TRBD2,TRBJ2-7,NA,TGTGCCAGCAGTTACCCGATTAGCGGGAGTGAGCAGTACTTC,CASSYPISGSEQYF
TRBV27,TRBD1,TRBJ2-1,NA,TGTGCCAGCTCGACAGGGGGCAATGAGCAGTTCTTC,CASSTGGNEQFF
TRBV18,NA,TRBJ2-5,NA,TGTGCCAGCTCACCTTGGGCCACCAAAGAGACCCAGTACTTC,CASSPWATKETQYF
TRBV6-6,TRBD2,TRBJ2-3,NA,TGTGCCAGCAGACTAGCGGGGACCATCACAGATACGCAGTATTTT,CASRLAGTITDTQYF
TRBV10-3,TRBD2,TRBJ2-7,NA,TGTGCCATCGGAGCGGGGGGAATCTACGAGCAGTACTTC,CAIGAGGIYEQYF
TRBV5-4,NA,TRBJ1-2,once,TGTGCCAGCAGCTTCTTTGAGGGCCACAGATCGGATGGCTACACCTTC,CASSFFEGHRSDGYTF
TRBV11-1,TRBD2,TRBJ2-3,few,TGTGCCAGCAGCTTATACTCTTCTTGGGAGGGTACGCAGTATTTT,CASSLYSSWEGTQYF
TRBV5-1,TRBD1,TRBJ1-3,NA,TGCGCCAGCAGCCTCGACAGGGTTTCTGGAAACACCATATATTTT,CASSLDRVSGNTIYF
TRBV28,TRBD1,TRBJ2-3,NA,TGTGCCAGCAGTATACAGGGGGCAGATACGCAGTATTTT,CASSIQGADTQYF
TRBV2,TRBD2,TRBJ2-5,NA,TGTGCCAGCAGGGACAGACCTCTAACTAGCGGGATGAGGGAGATGGTGGTCCAAGAGACCCAGTACTTC,CASRDRPLTSGMREMVVQETQYF
TRBV28,NA,TRBJ2-5,NA,TGTGCCAGCAGTGACGACAACCAAGAGACCCAGTACTTC,CASSDDNQETQYF
TRBV19,TRBD2,TRBJ2-1,NA,TGTGCCACCCTAGGACTAGCGGGAGATGAGCAGTTCTTC,CATLGLAGDEQFF
TRBV7-3,TRBD2,TRBJ2-3,few,TGTGCCAGCTCACGGGGGGGCCAGGATACGCAGTATTTT,CASSRGGQDTQYF
TRBV30,NA,TRBJ2-3,NA,TGTGCCTGGACAGGGAAATTGGGCTCTAGCACAGATACGCAGTATTTT,CAWTGKLGSSTDTQYF
TRBV10-3,TRBD1,TRBJ1-1,NA,TGTGCCACCGCGGGCTTCAGGGGGGTGATGAACACTGAAGCTTTCTTT,CATAGFRGVMNTEAFF
TRBV2,NA,TRBJ2-1,few,TGTGCCAGCAGTCGAAGGGGTGGATGGGACAATGAGCAGTTCTTC,CASSRRGGWDNEQFF
TRBV7-2,NA,TRBJ1-1,NA,TGTGCCAGCAGCTTAGCCCCAGGTGGGTACACTGAAGCTTTCTTT,CASSLAPGGYTEAFF
TRBV7-9,TRBD2,TRBJ2-1,NA,TGTTCCAGCAGCCTGGGACTAGCGGGGGGTAAAGGTAGAAATGAGCAGTTCTTC,CSSSLGLAGGKGRNEQFF
TRBV7-9,NA,TRBJ1-2,NA,TGTGCCAGCAGCACTTCCAGGGTTCGTGGCTACACCTTC,CASSTSRVRGYTF
TRBV7-2,TRBD1,TRBJ1-5,NA,TGTGCCAGCAGCTTGACCGGGACAGGGGGCCGGCAGCCCCAGCATTTT,CASSLTGTGGRQPQHF
TRBV9,TRBD2,TRBJ2-1,NA,TGTGCCAGCAGCACCAGGACTAGCGGGTACAATGAGCAGTTCTTC,CASSTRTSGYNEQFF
TRBV7-3,NA,TRBJ2-3,NA,TGTGCCAGCAGCTTAAATTTCGGGTCAGATACGCAGTATTTT,CASSLNFGSDTQYF
TRBV5-5,NA,TRBJ1-1,NA,TGTGCCAGCTTTATCTTGAACACTGAAGCTTTCTTT,CASFILNTEAFF
TRBV30,NA,TRBJ1-6,NA,TGTGCCTGGAGCCTTAGGGGTCTCGAAAGTTCACCCCTCCACTTT,CAWSLRGLESSPLHF
TRBV5-1,NA,TRBJ1-2,NA,TGCGCCAGCAGCTTGTCTCCAGCTAACTATGGCTACACCTTC,CASSLSPANYGYTF
TRBV11-2,NA,TRBJ1-2,NA,TGTGCCAGCAGCCAAGAAGATTCGAGATTCTATGGCTACACCTTC,CASSQEDSRFYGYTF
TRBV19,NA,TRBJ1-1,NA,TGTGCCAGTAGTATAGCGTCGGGGTCTGTTGAAGCTTTCTTT,CASSIASGSVEAFF
TRBV30,NA,TRBJ1-1,few,TGTGCCTGGTCCCTCCCCACTGAAGCTTTCTTT,CAWSLPTEAFF
TRBV2,NA,TRBJ2-1,NA,TGTGCCAGCAGTGACTCCCACGGTGAGCAGTTCTTC,CASSDSHGEQFF
TRBV7-9,NA,TRBJ1-1,NA,TGTGCCAGCAGCTCCTTAGGAGCGTCGAACACTGAAGCTTTCTTT,CASSSLGASNTEAFF
TRBV6-5,NA,TRBJ2-7,NA,TGTGCCAGCAGTCCCCATGTGGCAGCGACCTACGAGCAGTACTTC,CASSPHVAATYEQYF